The rows below give T cell receptor beta chains drawn from one sample of a study of T cell responses to AZD1222 COVID-19 vaccine. Only in-frame clones appear in the TCRdb table, and some are missing; sequencing was by immunoSEQ multiplex PCR. Among 100,000 to 150,000 clones, 88% were seen once, and the ten largest hold 4.5% to 6%. Sample: peripheral blood, taken on day 0 of AZD1222 vaccination. These receptors were taken from an adult in good health. The CDR3 runs from the conserved cysteine through the conserved F or W. The D gene is left open where the match is weak. Clone size is stated in some rows and not others, as once, few, many or a class when expanded.

TRBJ2-1,TRBV12-3/TRBV12-4,TRBD1,.,CASSFGQGGEQFF,TGTGCCAGCAGCTTCGGACAGGGCGGTGAGCAGTTCTTC
TRBJ1-6,TRBV11-2,.,.,CASSLTGVFGSPLHF,TGTGCCAGCAGCTTAACAGGAGTTTTTGGATCACCCCTCCACTTT
TRBJ1-2,TRBV5-5,.,.,CASSLRQPNYGYTF,TGTGCCAGCAGCTTGAGACAGCCTAACTATGGCTACACCTTC
TRBJ1-2,TRBV5-6,.,.,CASSFTTENYGYTF,TGTGCCAGCAGCTTTACCACTGAAAACTATGGCTACACCTTC
TRBJ1-5,TRBV10-3,.,.,CAISTESDQPQHF,TGTGCCATCAGTACGGAGAGTGATCAGCCCCAGCATTTT
TRBJ2-2,TRBV6-4,.,few,CASSADSRNTGELFF,TGTGCCAGCAGCGCGGACAGTCGGAACACCGGGGAGCTGTTTTTT
TRBJ1-1,TRBV5-1,.,.,CASSPGQPNTEAFF,TGCGCCAGCAGCCCGGGACAACCGAACACTGAAGCTTTCTTT
TRBJ1-1,TRBV30,TRBD1,.,CAWTPGGEKAFF,TGTGCCTGGACCCCAGGGGGGGAGAAGGCTTTCTTT
TRBJ1-6,TRBV3-1/TRBV3-2,TRBD1,few,CASSQDCQGANSPLHF,TGTGCCAGCAGCCAAGATTGTCAGGGGGCTAATTCACCCCTCCACTTT
TRBJ2-7,TRBV4-1,.,.,CASSLSDSYEQYF,TGCGCCAGCAGTCTAAGCGATTCCTACGAGCAGTACTTC
TRBJ1-1,TRBV7-2,TRBD1,once,CASSFTGQGSTEAFF,TGTGCCAGCAGCTTTACGGGACAGGGGAGCACTGAAGCTTTCTTT
TRBJ2-1,TRBV2,.,.,CASSPPGGLGYNEQFF,TGTGCCAGCAGTCCCCCGGGCGGGCTCGGGTACAATGAGCAGTTCTTC
TRBJ2-3,TRBV5-5,TRBD1,once,CASSIRDRVSPGVKYF,TGTGCCAGCAGCATCCGGGACAGGGTTTCCCCCGGTGTGAAGTATTTT
TRBJ2-5,TRBV4-1,TRBD1,once,CASSHSLAGTGPRETQYF,TGCGCCAGCAGCCATTCCCTGGCCGGGACAGGGCCCCGGGAGACCCAGTACTTC
TRBJ2-7,TRBV19,TRBD2,.,CASSIIFSAGGRSYEQYF,TGTGCCAGTAGTATAATTTTTTCAGCGGGAGGGCGTTCCTACGAGCAGTACTTC
TRBJ1-5,TRBV6-5,TRBD1,.,CASSPTGSSQPQHF,TGTGCCAGCAGCCCGACAGGGTCGAGTCAGCCCCAGCATTTT
TRBJ2-2,TRBV4-2,.,.,CAPSQARGGLSGELFF,TGTGCCCCCAGCCAAGCCAGGGGGGGGTTGTCCGGGGAGCTGTTTTTT
TRBJ2-5,TRBV20-1,.,.,CSASIWGGWGQETQYF,TGCAGTGCTAGTATTTGGGGGGGCTGGGGTCAAGAGACCCAGTACTTC
TRBJ1-1,TRBV6-5,TRBD1,.,CASSYLTGTHTEAFF,TGTGCCAGCAGTTACCTGACAGGGACCCACACTGAAGCTTTCTTT
TRBJ1-1,TRBV7-6,.,.,CASSLGFGTGEAFF,TGTGCCAGCAGCTTAGGTTTCGGGACCGGTGAAGCTTTCTTT
TRBJ1-2,TRBV7-6,.,.,CASRPPGDGYTF,TGTGCCAGCCGCCCCCCAGGGGATGGCTACACCTTC
TRBJ1-6,TRBV27,.,.,CASRKSRVSYNSPLHF,TGTGCCAGCAGAAAATCCCGGGTCTCCTATAATTCACCCCTCCACTTT
TRBJ2-3,TRBV25-1,.,.,CASSALQDIGDTQYF,TGTGCCAGCAGTGCCTTACAGGACATAGGGGATACGCAGTATTTT
TRBJ1-5,TRBV15,.,once,CATSPVTPDNQPQHF,TGTGCCACCAGCCCGGTCACCCCCGACAATCAGCCCCAGCATTTT
TRBJ1-5,TRBV24-1,.,.,CATSDQPYQPQHF,TGTGCCACCAGTGATCAACCCTATCAGCCCCAGCATTTT
TRBJ1-1,TRBV2,.,.,CASSEGQTEAFF,TGTGCCAGCAGTGAAGGTCAGACAGAAGCTTTCTTT
TRBJ1-1,TRBV11-2,.,once,CASSPVGGRRTEAFF,TGTGCCAGCAGCCCAGTGGGGGGGCGCCGGACTGAAGCTTTCTTT
TRBJ1-1,TRBV2,.,few,CASSEQGGNTEAFF,TGTGCCAGCAGCGAACAGGGAGGTAACACTGAAGCTTTCTTT
TRBJ1-1,TRBV19,.,few,CASSIQGLGDTEAFF,TGTGCCAGTAGTATTCAGGGGTTGGGGGACACTGAAGCTTTCTTT
TRBJ2-1,TRBV19,TRBD2,.,CASSIVAGVVNEQFF,TGTGCCAGTAGTATCGTAGCGGGGGTGGTCAATGAGCAGTTCTTC
TRBJ1-5,TRBV19,.,.,CASSIQLRQDDNQPQHF,TGTGCCAGTAGTATCCAGCTCCGGCAGGATGACAATCAGCCCCAGCATTTT
TRBJ2-3,TRBV7-3,TRBD2,.,CASSRTSGATDTQYF,TGTGCCAGCAGCCGGACTAGCGGGGCCACAGATACGCAGTATTTT
TRBJ1-1,TRBV12-3/TRBV12-4,.,.,CASSDGIYTEAFF,TGTGCCAGCAGTGACGGGATCTACACTGAAGCTTTCTTT
TRBJ1-1,TRBV11-1,.,few,CASSPQGPRETEAFF,TGTGCCAGCAGCCCTCAAGGCCCAAGGGAGACTGAAGCTTTCTTT
TRBJ1-1,TRBV19,.,.,CASSIQGLLNTEAFF,TGTGCCAGTAGTATACAGGGACTTTTGAACACTGAAGCTTTCTTT
TRBJ2-1,TRBV27,.,.,CASSYTGRANNEQFF,TGTGCCAGCAGTTATACGGGACGGGCAAACAATGAGCAGTTCTTC
TRBJ2-1,TRBV11-3,TRBD2,.,CASSLVGTSGGDSNEQFF,TGTGCCAGCAGCTTAGTTGGCACTAGCGGGGGGGATAGCAATGAGCAGTTCTTC
TRBJ1-3,TRBV5-1,.,.,CASSLTGSEAGNTIYF,TGCGCCAGCAGCTTGACAGGGTCCGAGGCCGGAAACACCATATATTTT
TRBJ1-6,TRBV5-4,TRBD1,.,CASSFTTPGQERSPLHF,TGTGCCAGCAGCTTTACTACTCCGGGACAGGAGAGATCACCCCTCCACTTT
TRBJ2-7,TRBV20-1,TRBD1,.,CSASTGTGEYEQYF,TGCAGTGCTAGTACCGGGACAGGGGAATACGAGCAGTACTTC
TRBJ1-1,TRBV13,.,.,CASSPLGMSTEAFF,TGTGCCAGCAGCCCCCTTGGGATGAGCACTGAAGCTTTCTTT